This T cell receptor (beta chain) was sequenced in a study of brain metastases from non-small cell lung cancer. Whole-study results and caveats: T-cell clones appeared expanded in around 61% of brain metastases relative to matched primary tumors. T-cell infiltration was lower in brain metastases than primaries (P < 0.001). Metastases had sparse T cells but largely shared repertoires with primaries.

This clone came up a few times. Its target is unknown. The same CDR3 is also encoded by other DNA sequences in this sample. Profiling relied on immunoSEQ multiplex PCR, and the TCRdb table lists in-frame clones only, not all of them. The data hold thousands of clones, with roughly 88% observed a single time. Sequencing used primary lung tumor tissue. The TCR sequence derives from a donor aged 40 or over with non-small cell lung cancer.

The CDR3 coding sequence is TGTGCCAGCACCTCGGGCCAGACGACAGGGCCTTACGAGCAGTACTTC. This encodes CASTSGQTTGPYEQYF. The chain combines TRBV28 with TRBJ2-7; 7 nucleotides align to TRBD1. The CDR3 sequence is 16 residues long. In germline, CDR1 is MDHEN, CDR2 SYDVKM. After removal of 7 bases from V and 4 bases from J, the junction contained 16 bases not matched to a gene. The full variable domain, completed using reference TRBV28 and TRBJ2-7, is DVKVTQSSRYLVKRTGEKVFLECVQDMDHENMFWYRQDPGLGLRLIYFSYDVKMKEKGDIPEGYSVSREKKERFSLILESASTNQTSMYLCASTSGQTTGPYEQYFGPGTRLTVT.